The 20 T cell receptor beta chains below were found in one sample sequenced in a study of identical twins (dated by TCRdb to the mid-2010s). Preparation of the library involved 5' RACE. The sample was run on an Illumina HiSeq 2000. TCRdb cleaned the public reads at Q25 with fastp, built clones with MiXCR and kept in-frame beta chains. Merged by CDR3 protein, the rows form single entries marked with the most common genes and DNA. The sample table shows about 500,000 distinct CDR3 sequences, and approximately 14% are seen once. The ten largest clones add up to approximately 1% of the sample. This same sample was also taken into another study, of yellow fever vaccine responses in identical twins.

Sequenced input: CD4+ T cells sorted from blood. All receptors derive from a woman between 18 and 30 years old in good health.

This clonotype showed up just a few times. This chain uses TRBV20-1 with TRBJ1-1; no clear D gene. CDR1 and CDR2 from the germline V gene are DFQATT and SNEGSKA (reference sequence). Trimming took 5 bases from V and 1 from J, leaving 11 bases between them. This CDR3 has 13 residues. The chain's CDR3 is CSASGGRNTEAFF. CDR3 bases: TGCAGTGCTTCAGGCGGCAGGAACACTGAAGCTTTCTTT.

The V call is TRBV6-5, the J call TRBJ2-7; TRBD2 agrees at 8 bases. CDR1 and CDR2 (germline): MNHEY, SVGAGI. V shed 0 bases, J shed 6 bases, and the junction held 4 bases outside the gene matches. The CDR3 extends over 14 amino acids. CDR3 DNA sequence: TGTGCCAGCAGTTACTCTAGCGGGAACCCCGAGCAGTACTTC. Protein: CASSYSSGNPEQYF.

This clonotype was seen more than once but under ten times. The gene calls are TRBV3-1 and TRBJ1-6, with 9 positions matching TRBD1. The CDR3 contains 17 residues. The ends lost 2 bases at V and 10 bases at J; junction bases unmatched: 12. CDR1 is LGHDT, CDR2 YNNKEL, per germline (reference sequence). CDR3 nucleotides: TGTGCCAGCAGCCAAAGGAGACAGGGGGAACTGAGGTCACCCCTCCACTTT. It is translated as CASSQRRQGELRSPLHF. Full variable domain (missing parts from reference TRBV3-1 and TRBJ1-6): DTAVSQTPKYLVTQMGNDKSIKCEQNLGHDTMYWYKQDSKKFLKIMFSYNNKELIINETVPNRFSPKSPDKAHLNLHINSLELGDSAVYFCASSQRRQGELRSPLHFGNGTRLTVT.

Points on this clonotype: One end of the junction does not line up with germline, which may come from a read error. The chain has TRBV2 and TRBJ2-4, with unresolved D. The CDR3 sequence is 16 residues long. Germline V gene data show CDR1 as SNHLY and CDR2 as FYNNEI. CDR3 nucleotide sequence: TGTGCCAGCAGTCTGGACGGCCGAAAAGCCGAAAACATTCAGTACTTC. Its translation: CASSLDGRKAENIQYF.

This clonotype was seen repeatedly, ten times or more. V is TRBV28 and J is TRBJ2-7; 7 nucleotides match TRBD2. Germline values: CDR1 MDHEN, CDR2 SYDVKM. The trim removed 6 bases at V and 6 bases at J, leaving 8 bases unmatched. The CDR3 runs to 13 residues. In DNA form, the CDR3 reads TGTGCCAGCAGGTCGGGGGGTCCTGGCGAGCAGTACTTC. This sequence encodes CASRSGGPGEQYF.

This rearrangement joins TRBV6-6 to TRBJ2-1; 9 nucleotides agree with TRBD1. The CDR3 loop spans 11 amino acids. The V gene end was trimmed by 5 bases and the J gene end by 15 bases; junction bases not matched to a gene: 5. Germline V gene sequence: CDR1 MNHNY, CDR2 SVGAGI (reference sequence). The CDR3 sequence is CASSPGTGLFF. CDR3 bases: TGTGCCAGCAGTCCCGGGACAGGGCTGTTCTTC.

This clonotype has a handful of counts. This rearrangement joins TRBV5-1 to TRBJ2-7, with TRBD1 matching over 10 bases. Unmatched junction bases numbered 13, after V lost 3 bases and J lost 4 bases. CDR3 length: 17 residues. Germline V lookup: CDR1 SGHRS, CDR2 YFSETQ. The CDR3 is CASSSRGTRDRGYEQYF. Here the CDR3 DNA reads TGCGCCAGCAGCTCACGGGGGACCCGGGACAGGGGATACGAGCAGTACTTC.

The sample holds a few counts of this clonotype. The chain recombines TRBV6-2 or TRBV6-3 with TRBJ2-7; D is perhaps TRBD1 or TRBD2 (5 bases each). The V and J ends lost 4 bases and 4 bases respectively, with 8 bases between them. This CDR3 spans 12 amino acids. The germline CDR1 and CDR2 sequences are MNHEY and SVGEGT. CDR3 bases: TGTGCCAGCAGTTGGGGACGGTACGAGCAGTACTTC. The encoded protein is CASSWGRYEQYF.

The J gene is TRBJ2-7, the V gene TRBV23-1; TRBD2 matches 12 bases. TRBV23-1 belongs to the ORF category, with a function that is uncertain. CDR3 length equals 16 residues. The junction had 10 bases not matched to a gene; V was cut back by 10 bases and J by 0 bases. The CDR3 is CATPAGTSGPSYEQYF. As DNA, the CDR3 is TGCGCCACTCCCGCGGGGACTAGCGGGCCCTCCTACGAGCAGTACTTC.

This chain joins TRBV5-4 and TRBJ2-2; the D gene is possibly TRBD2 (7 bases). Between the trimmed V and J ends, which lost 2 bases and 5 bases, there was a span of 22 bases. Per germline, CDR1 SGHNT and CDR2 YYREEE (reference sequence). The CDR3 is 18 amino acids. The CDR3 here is CASSFTGLRGGQTGELFF. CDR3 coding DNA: TGTGCCAGCAGCTTTACTGGCCTGAGGGGGGGGCAGACCGGGGAGCTGTTTTTT.

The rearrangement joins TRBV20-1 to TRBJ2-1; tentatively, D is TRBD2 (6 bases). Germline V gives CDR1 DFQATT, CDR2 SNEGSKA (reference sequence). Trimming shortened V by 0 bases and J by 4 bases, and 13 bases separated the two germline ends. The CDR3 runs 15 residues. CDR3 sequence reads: CSARDGDWIYNEQFF. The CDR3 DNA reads TGCAGTGCTAGAGATGGGGACTGGATTTACAATGAGCAGTTCTTC.

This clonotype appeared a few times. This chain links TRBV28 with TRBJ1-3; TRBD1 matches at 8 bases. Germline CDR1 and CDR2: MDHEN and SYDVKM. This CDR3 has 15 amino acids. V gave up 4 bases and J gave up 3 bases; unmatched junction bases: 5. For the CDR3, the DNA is TGTGCCAGCAGTTCCACAGGGGGTCTTGGAAACACCATATATTTT. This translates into CASSSTGGLGNTIYF. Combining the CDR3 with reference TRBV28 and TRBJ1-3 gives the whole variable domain DVKVTQSSRYLVKRTGEKVFLECVQDMDHENMFWYRQDPGLGLRLIYFSYDVKMKEKGDIPEGYSVSREKKERFSLILESASTNQTSMYLCASSSTGGLGNTIYFGEGSWLTVV.

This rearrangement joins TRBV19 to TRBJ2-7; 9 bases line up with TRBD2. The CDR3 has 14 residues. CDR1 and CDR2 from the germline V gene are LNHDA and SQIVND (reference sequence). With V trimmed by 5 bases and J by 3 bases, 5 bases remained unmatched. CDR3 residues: CASSPASGNYEQYF. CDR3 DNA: TGTGCCAGTAGTCCGGCTAGCGGGAACTACGAGCAGTACTTC.

The CDR3 sequence is CASSPRLAGGVNEQFF. Written as DNA, the CDR3 is TGTGCCAGTAGTCCGCGACTAGCGGGAGGTGTAAATGAGCAGTTCTTC. V gene TRBV19 combines with J gene TRBJ2-1; 13 nucleotides align to TRBD2. CDR3 length: 16 amino acids. The germline V gene has CDR1 LNHDA and CDR2 SQIVND (reference sequence). V trimming: 5 bases; J trimming: 7 bases; junction bases outside the gene matches: 8.

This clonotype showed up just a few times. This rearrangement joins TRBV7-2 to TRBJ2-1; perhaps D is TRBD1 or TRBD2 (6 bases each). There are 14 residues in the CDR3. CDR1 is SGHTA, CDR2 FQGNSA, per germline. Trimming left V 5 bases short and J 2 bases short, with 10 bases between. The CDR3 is CASSRGEAYNEQFF. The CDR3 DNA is TGTGCCAGCAGCAGGGGGGAGGCCTACAATGAGCAGTTCTTC.

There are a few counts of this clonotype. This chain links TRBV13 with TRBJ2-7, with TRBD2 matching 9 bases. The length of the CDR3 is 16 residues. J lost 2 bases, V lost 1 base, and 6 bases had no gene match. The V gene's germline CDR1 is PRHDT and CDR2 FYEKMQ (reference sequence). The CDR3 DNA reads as TGTGCCAGCAGCTTAGTGGTAGCGGGGGCGACCTACGAGCAGTACTTC. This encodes CASSLVVAGATYEQYF. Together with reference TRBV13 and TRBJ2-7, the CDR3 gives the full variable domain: AAGVIQSPRHLIKEKRETATLKCYPIPRHDTVYWYQQGPGQDPQFLISFYEKMQSDKGSIPDRFSAQQFSDYHSELNMSSLELGDSALYFCASSLVVAGATYEQYFGPGTRLTVT.

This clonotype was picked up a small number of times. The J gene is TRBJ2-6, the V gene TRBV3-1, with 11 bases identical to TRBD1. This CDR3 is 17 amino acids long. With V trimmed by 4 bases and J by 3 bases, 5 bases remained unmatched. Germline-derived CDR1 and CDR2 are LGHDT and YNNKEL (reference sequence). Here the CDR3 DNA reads TGTGCCAGCAGCCCCGGGACAGGGGGTAGTGGGGCCAACGTCCTGACTTTC. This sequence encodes CASSPGTGGSGANVLTF.

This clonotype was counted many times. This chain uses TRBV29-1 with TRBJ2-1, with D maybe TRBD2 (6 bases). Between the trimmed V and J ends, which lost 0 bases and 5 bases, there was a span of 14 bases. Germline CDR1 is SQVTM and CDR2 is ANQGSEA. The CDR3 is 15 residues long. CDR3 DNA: TGCAGCGTTGAAGATCCCTCTACTAGCCACAATGAGCAGTTCTTC. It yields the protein CSVEDPSTSHNEQFF.

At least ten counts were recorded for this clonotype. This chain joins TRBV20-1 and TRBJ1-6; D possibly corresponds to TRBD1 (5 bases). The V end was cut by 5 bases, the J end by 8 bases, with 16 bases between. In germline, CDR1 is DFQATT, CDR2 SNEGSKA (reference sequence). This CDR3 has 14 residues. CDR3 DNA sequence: TGCAGTGCTCGATACCAGGGTGCACATTCACCCCTCCACTTT. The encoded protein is CSARYQGAHSPLHF.

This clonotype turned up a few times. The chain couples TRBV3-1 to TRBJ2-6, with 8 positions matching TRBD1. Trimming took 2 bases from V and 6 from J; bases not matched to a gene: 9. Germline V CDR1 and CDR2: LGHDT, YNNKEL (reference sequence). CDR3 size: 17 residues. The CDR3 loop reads CASSQTGGGRQANVLTF. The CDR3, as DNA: TGTGCCAGCAGCCAAACAGGGGGAGGTCGGCAGGCCAACGTCCTGACTTTC.